The entry that follows covers one T cell receptor beta chain sequence. Its antigen specificity is not known. Base qualities are not recorded, but no much larger clone differs from it by a single base. Other DNA sequences in this specimen translate into the identical CDR3. Collaborating institutions collected whole blood in K2EDTA tubes following their own protocols. For TCRbeta analysis, collaborators shipped samples in one of three forms: frozen whole blood, isolated PBMCs, or DNA extracted from either of those sample types. The immunoSEQ Assay, a bias-controlled multiplex PCR, was used to amplify TCRbeta CDR3 regions from genomic DNA. The original methods were these. Within the assay, amplification of reference gene primers was used to estimate how many nucleated cells each sample contained. To quantify the absolute abundance of each unique TCRbeta CDR3 rearrangement, sequence reads were collapsed and filtered. For each sample, productive Simpson clonality was calculated as the square root of Simpson's diversity index over productive rearrangements. TCRdb mirrors the immuneACCESS table, restricted to in-frame sequences. Some clones are absent from its copies; in checked studies, under half trace to an unresolved V gene, and the reason for the others is unknown. The V and J calls and clone size come from that table; D and trimming were worked out from the DNA. The sample includes 190,000 or so clones, with approximately 82% observed a single time. The ten biggest clones cover roughly 6.9% of the sample.

These data come from a study of blood T cell repertoires in COVID-19 (dated by TCRdb to the early 2020s). Background for the entire study: Samples from collaborators originated in the United States, Italy and Spain and spanned both the acute and convalescent phases of COVID-19. The material from the prospective study consisted of cDNA or gDNA derived from T cells, B-cell-depleted T cells, or PBMCs. Subjects who had been exposed to COVID-19, were actively infected with it, or had recovered from it provided the deeply sampled blood TCRbeta repertoires that made up the dataset. The repertoires were released in a freely available public database intended as a resource for research on the immune response to SARS-CoV-2. The samples were drawn from two sources: the first 160 participants of the ongoing ImmuneRACE study, and 1,200 or so subjects contributed by 6 global collaborators. The sample metadata nearly always contained a de-identified subject ID, COVID-19 status, age in years and sex. HLA class I and class II types, where available, came from metadata supplied by the sample provider rather than from assay-based typing. Paper-wide results and their limitations: Clinical and demographic metadata were provided uncurated, with the amount varying by source and participant.

This sequence was found in a human donor with acute or convalescent COVID-19. The donor label of this sample is uncertain. Sequencing was done on a sample of peripheral blood.

Read as DNA, the sequence is TGTGCCAGCACCGCGGGGACAGGCACTGAAGCTTTCTTT. This codes for CASTAGTGTEAFF. The chain is encoded by TRBV7-8 joined to TRBJ1-1; a stretch of 8 junction bases matches TRBD1. Reading the germline V gene gives CDR1 SGHVS and CDR2 FQNEAQ. Trimmed from V: 7 bases; trimmed from J: 4 bases; junction bases lacking a gene match: 5. Reading from cysteine to phenylalanine, the CDR3 counts 13 amino acids. The retained sequence is limited to the CDR3, 39 bases, with the frame set at the first base. Outside the CDR3, residues come from the reference TRBV7-8 and TRBJ1-1 proteins, so the full variable domain is: GAGVSQSPRYKVAKRGQDVALRCDPISGHVSLFWYQQALGQGPEFLTYFQNEAQLDKSGLPSDRFFAERPEGSVSTLKIQRTQQEDSAVYLCASTAGTGTEAFFGQGTRLTVV.